A single TCR beta chain is shown here with its context. Its specificity is unknown. Treatment noted: oral pan-JAK inhibitor, 5-10 mg twice daily. As part of sample collection, lesional scalp punch biopsies and peripheral blood were taken from alopecia areata patients. Reverse transcribed after extraction, RNA yielded cDNA as the sequencing template. Sequencing used immunoSEQ multiplex PCR; TCRdb keeps in-frame clones, though not all of them. The sample lists 170,000 or so clones, about 60% occurring once. The sample comes from a study of CD8+ T cells in alopecia areata. As for the study in general: Treated patients took oral tofacitinib at 5 to 10 mg twice daily. Study observations and caveats: Researchers say the link of baseline CD8+ expansion to response remains uncertain, with one nonresponder. Especially in alopecia totalis/universalis, lesional scalp showed greater clonality than normal scalp did.

With 5 bases clipped from V and 1 base from J, the junction kept 4 bases outside the gene matches. The germline V gene encodes CDR1 SGHAT and CDR2 FQNNGV. The CDR3 contains 14 residues. The input for sequencing was CD8+ T cells sorted from blood, taken at week 24, from a patient treated with tofacitinib. The chain joins TRBV11-2 to TRBJ1-1; 7 bases line up with TRBD1. The receptor comes from a human donor with alopecia areata. CDR3 DNA: TGTGCCAGCAGCCGTGGACAGGCGAACACTGAAGCTTTCTTT. Protein sequence: CASSRGQANTEAFF.